The 4 T cell receptor beta chains below come from one sample, sequenced in a study of T cell responses to AZD1222 COVID-19 vaccine. Assay used: immunoSEQ multiplex PCR; TCRdb lists only in-frame clones, some missing. The sample lists 90,000 to 150,000 clones; about nine tenths were seen once. The sample in question was peripheral blood, obtained on day 0 of AZD1222 vaccination. These receptors were obtained from an adult in good health.

The genes are TRBV28 and TRBJ1-2; the match to TRBD1 covers 8 bases. Germline V gene sequence: CDR1 MDHEN, CDR2 SYDVKM. V gave up 4 bases and J gave up 5 bases; unmatched junction bases: 18. The CDR3 is 18 amino acids. CDR3 region: CASSYTIVGKQGGYGYTF. CDR3 nucleotides: TGTGCCAGCAGTTACACCATCGTGGGAAAACAGGGGGGTTATGGCTACACCTTC.

The chain couples TRBV6-5 to TRBJ1-2; D might be TRBD1 (6 bases). CDR1 is MNHEY and CDR2 is SVGAGI in the germline V gene. The V gene lost 6 bases and the J gene lost 9 bases, with 17 bases spanning the gap. The CDR3 runs 13 residues. The CDR3 sequence: CASRRQDSSSYTF. The CDR3 DNA reads TGTGCCAGCAGGAGACAGGACTCTTCTAGCTACACCTTC.

This clone is a singleton in its sample. The chain employs TRBV5-4 and TRBJ2-3, with 11 bases fitting TRBD2. This CDR3 is 16 amino acids long. V lost 4 bases, J lost 7 bases, and 11 bases stayed unmatched. CDR1 and CDR2 from the germline V gene are SGHNT and YYREEE (reference sequence). As DNA, the CDR3 is TGTGCCAGCAGCCTGGGAGGTAGCGGGGGGGTTAATACGCAGTATTTT. As protein: CASSLGGSGGVNTQYF.

Comments on this clone: The same CDR3 also results from other DNA sequences found in this sample. The J gene is TRBJ1-5, the V gene TRBV6-1; D is undetermined. CDR1 and CDR2 (germline): MNHNS, SASEGT. Trimming took off 2 bases at V and 3 bases at J, with 8 bases between the two ends. There are 14 residues in the CDR3. CDR3 protein: CASSESGDNQPQHF. In nucleotides, the CDR3 is TGTGCCAGCAGTGAATCCGGAGACAATCAGCCCCAGCATTTT.